The 16 T cell receptor beta chains below were found in one sample sequenced in a study of cytomegalovirus exposure and HLA in healthy donors. The PCR used 60 Vbeta and 13 Jbeta primers. Clones were read by immunoSEQ multiplex PCR, and TCRdb kept only the in-frame ones, dropping some. The sample contains some 100,000 clones, about 70% of which appear only once. Sequenced input: PBMCs. The receptor set was obtained from a woman aged 40 to 50 in good health and CMV-seronegative.

This chain joins TRBV19 and TRBJ2-1; D is unresolved. V was shortened by 5 bases and J by 0 bases, with 8 bases between the two germline ends. Germline V gene sequence: CDR1 LNHDA, CDR2 SQIVND (reference sequence). The CDR3 is 14 amino acids. Written as DNA, the CDR3 is TGTGCCAGTAGTGGCCTAGACTCCTACAATGAGCAGTTCTTC. Residues: CASSGLDSYNEQFF. The whole variable domain, remainder taken from reference TRBV19 and TRBJ2-1, is DGGITQSPKYLFRKEGQNVTLSCEQNLNHDAMYWYRQDPGQGLRLIYYSQIVNDFQKGDIAEGYSVSREKKESFPLTVTSAQKNPTAFYLCASSGLDSYNEQFFGPGTRLTVL.

The V and J genes are TRBV7-8 and TRBJ2-7; 8 positions agree with TRBD1. From germline, CDR1 is SGHVS and CDR2 FQNEAQ. V lost 3 bases, J lost 1 base, and 11 bases stayed unmatched. The CDR3 runs to 17 residues. Here the CDR3 DNA reads TGTGCCAGCAGCTTCCGGACAGGGATAGGGGTTTCCTACGAGCAGTACTTC. Translated, it gives CASSFRTGIGVSYEQYF.

This clone was seen a few times. The chain links TRBV13 to TRBJ2-1; 9 nucleotides align to TRBD2. Germline V CDR1 and CDR2: PRHDT, FYEKMQ (reference sequence). This CDR3 spans 17 amino acids. Trimming removed 5 bases from V and 3 bases from J; junction bases left unmatched: 11. The CDR3, as DNA: TGTGCCAGCAGCCTAAGACTAGCGGACCCGTTCTACAATGAGCAGTTCTTC. This encodes CASSLRLADPFYNEQFF. Drawing the rest from reference TRBV13 and TRBJ2-1, the complete variable domain is AAGVIQSPRHLIKEKRETATLKCYPIPRHDTVYWYQQGPGQDPQFLISFYEKMQSDKGSIPDRFSAQQFSDYHSELNMSSLELGDSALYFCASSLRLADPFYNEQFFGPGTRLTVL.

This clone has only a few counts. The chain recombines TRBV6-5 with TRBJ1-1, with unresolved D. With 2 bases removed from V and 1 base from J, the gap between germline ends came to 8 bases. The germline gives CDR1 MNHEY, CDR2 SVGAGI. The length of the CDR3 is 14 residues. DNA for the CDR3: TGTGCCAGCAGTTACCGCCGCAGGAACACTGAAGCTTTCTTT. It codes for CASSYRRRNTEAFF.

The gene calls are TRBV28 and TRBJ2-7, with a weak D call TRBD2 (6 bases). Trimming cost V 3 bases and J 3 bases, with 18 bases left between them. The germline CDR1 and CDR2 sequences are MDHEN and SYDVKM. The CDR3 sequence is 16 residues long. CDR3 DNA: TGTGCCAGCAGTTTCCTACCCGGAGGGTGGCGCTACGAGCAGTACTTC. It encodes CASSFLPGGWRYEQYF. The full variable domain, its missing parts supplied by reference TRBV28 and TRBJ2-7, is DVKVTQSSRYLVKRTGEKVFLECVQDMDHENMFWYRQDPGLGLRLIYFSYDVKMKEKGDIPEGYSVSREKKERFSLILESASTNQTSMYLCASSFLPGGWRYEQYFGPGTRLTVT.

V and J are TRBV7-2 and TRBJ2-7; 11 positions match TRBD2. The CDR3 extends over 15 amino acids. Germline values: CDR1 SGHTA, CDR2 FQGNSA. The V gene end was trimmed by 6 bases and the J gene end by 2 bases; junction bases not matched to a gene: 6. CDR3 amino acids: CASSYSSGGAYEQYF. CDR3 nucleotide sequence: TGTGCCAGCAGTTACAGTAGCGGGGGGGCCTACGAGCAGTACTTC. Filled out from reference TRBV7-2 and TRBJ2-7, the complete variable domain reads GAGVSQSPSNKVTEKGKDVELRCDPISGHTALYWYRQSLGQGLEFLIYFQGNSAPDKSGLPSDRFSAERTGGSVSTLTIQRTQQEDSAVYLCASSYSSGGAYEQYFGPGTRLTVT.

V and J are TRBV29-1 and TRBJ2-1; TRBD2 matches 12 bases. V shed 3 bases, J shed 8 bases, and the junction held 5 bases outside the gene matches. CDR3 size: 14 residues. Germline loops: CDR1 SQVTM, CDR2 ANQGSEA. The DNA of the CDR3 is TGCAGCGTTGACCTAGCGGGAGGGCTCTATGAGCAGTTCTTC. This gives the protein CSVDLAGGLYEQFF.

In DNA form, the CDR3 reads TGTGCCAGTAGTCGACGACAGTTGCAAGAGACCCAGTACTTC. Translating it yields CASSRRQLQETQYF. The chain employs TRBV19 and TRBJ2-5; D perhaps matches TRBD1 (5 bases). The CDR3 consists of 14 residues. Germline V gene data show CDR1 as LNHDA and CDR2 as SQIVND (reference sequence). V lost 5 bases and J 2 bases, leaving 12 bases between the germline ends.

The V call is TRBV6-1, the J call TRBJ1-1; TRBD1 is a possible D gene (6 bases). The CDR3 is 15 residues long. V was pared by 7 bases and J by 4 bases, with 19 bases between. CDR1 and CDR2 from the germline V gene are MNHNS and SASEGT. The CDR3 sequence: CASNTGHLGGTEAFF. The CDR3 nucleotides are TGTGCCAGCAATACGGGACATTTAGGGGGCACTGAAGCTTTCTTT.

A word on this clone: The germline gene is not matched at one end of the junction; a read error may be the cause. The V call is TRBV7-9, the J call TRBJ2-3; the D is unclear. The CDR3 totals 10 residues. Germline V gene sequence: CDR1 SEHNR, CDR2 FQNEAQ (reference sequence). The CDR3 DNA is TGTTCCAGCAGCTATTGTAAATGGTATTTT. It translates to CSSSYCKWYF.

The chain couples TRBV7-2 to TRBJ2-7; 11 bases agree with TRBD1. Trimming took 5 bases from V and 7 from J; bases not matched to a gene: 7. Germline CDR1 SGHTA, CDR2 FQGNSA. CDR3 length: 14 amino acids. The chain's CDR3 is CASSQGTGGWEQYF. CDR3 nucleotides: TGTGCCAGCAGCCAAGGGACAGGGGGTTGGGAGCAGTACTTC.

J is TRBJ2-3 and V is TRBV18, with 8 bases fitting TRBD2. The CDR3 length is 15 residues. Germline V gene data show CDR1 as KGHSH and CDR2 as LQKENI. V gave up 4 bases and J gave up 2 bases; unmatched junction bases: 5. CDR3 DNA: TGTGCCAGCTCACAAGCAGCGGGGGTCACAGATACGCAGTATTTT. Encoded protein: CASSQAAGVTDTQYF.

The chain links TRBV2 to TRBJ1-4; no clear D gene. The CDR3 is made up of 15 amino acids. V lost 4 bases and J lost 4, with 13 bases in between. Germline CDR1 SNHLY, CDR2 FYNNEI. The CDR3: CASSVGDGFNEKLFF. The CDR3 DNA sequence: TGTGCCAGCAGTGTTGGAGATGGTTTTAATGAAAAACTGTTTTTT.

This clone was detected a few times. The J gene is TRBJ2-1, the V gene TRBV7-2, with D perhaps matching TRBD1 (5 bases). Germline assignment: CDR1 SGHTA and CDR2 FQGNSA. The CDR3 has 14 residues. Trimming cost V 1 base and J 6 bases, with 10 bases left between them. In nucleotides, the CDR3 is TGTGCCAGCAGCTTAGATCCCCAGGGCAATGAGCAGTTCTTC. It specifies CASSLDPQGNEQFF.

The CDR3 here is CASSSQSEAGGRNNEQFF. CDR3 bases: TGTGCCAGCAGCTCCCAGTCAGAGGCGGGGGGGCGGAACAATGAGCAGTTCTTC. J is TRBJ2-1 and V is TRBV13; 9 bases align to TRBD2. Germline CDR1 and CDR2: PRHDT and FYEKMQ (reference sequence). The CDR3 has 18 residues. V shed 4 bases and J 5 bases; nucleotides not matched to a gene: 15.

The chain combines TRBV10-3 with TRBJ2-7, with TRBD2 identical over 15 bases. The trim removed 7 bases at V and 3 bases at J, leaving 4 bases unmatched. The CDR3 runs 15 residues. CDR1 ENHRY and CDR2 SYGVKD come from the germline V gene. The CDR3 protein is CAITSGLAGGYEQYF. The CDR3 nucleotides read TGTGCCATCACCTCGGGACTAGCGGGAGGCTACGAGCAGTACTTC.